The following is a T cell receptor beta chain sequence with its context. Antigen unknown. The sample belongs to a study of T-cell reconstitution after alpha-beta-depleted transplantation in children. Study observations and caveats: About two months after transplant, alpha-beta T cells reportedly came from several hundred expanded graft clones. Newly generated T cells supplied most T-cell counts and diversity one year post-transplant. It was surviving recipient T cells and thymic progenitors that gave some patients high TCRbeta diversity at day 60.

The TCRbeta library incorporated unique molecular identifiers. TCRdb itself ran the PCR reads through MiXCR, one entry per CDR3 protein. The sample yields 81,000 or so distinct CDR3 sequences, 15% to 17% seen once. This CDR3 contains 16 residues. V was clipped by 3 bases and J by 0 bases; unmatched bases: 1. In germline, CDR1 is MGHRA, CDR2 YSYEKL. This chain connects TRBV4-1 to TRBJ2-5, with TRBD2 identical over 13 bases. The starting material was PBMCs, mostly from graft donor cells, obtained 180 days after TCRalphabeta/CD19-depleted stem cell transplant. The clonotype originates from a male patient aged 2-15 years who had a stem cell transplant for acute lymphoblastic leukemia, so the T cells may come from the graft donor. In DNA, the CDR3 is TGCGCCAGCAGCCACGGACTAGCGGGGGACCAAGAGACCCAGTACTTC. Translation gives CASSHGLAGDQETQYF.